A selection of T cell receptor beta chains follows, all from one sample in a study of blood T cell repertoires in COVID-19. Assay used: immunoSEQ multiplex PCR; TCRdb lists only in-frame clones, some missing. The profile shows approximately 74,000 clones, around four fifths of them singletons. Sequencing was done on a sample of peripheral blood. The source of these receptors is a man aged 65 to 85 with acute or convalescent COVID-19. Both conserved end residues are part of each CDR3. The D gene is left open where the match is weak. Not every row has a clone size; where given, it reads once, few, many or a size class.

clone_size	v_call	d_call	j_call	cdr3_nt	cdr3_aa
.	TRBV5-1	.	TRBJ2-5	TGCGCCAGCAGCTTCCAGGGTCCGGAGACCCAGTACTTC	CASSFQGPETQYF
.	TRBV28	.	TRBJ2-7	TGTGCCAGCACTATGTATCAGGGCACGACTTACGAGCAGTACTTC	CASTMYQGTTYEQYF
.	TRBV6-2/TRBV6-3	.	TRBJ2-1	TGTGCCAGCAGCAGTCACGCGGGACTTACTAATGAGCAGTTCTTC	CASSSHAGLTNEQFF
.	TRBV28	TRBD2	TRBJ2-7	TGTGCCAGCAGTTTACCGGCGGGAGGGCCTTACGAGCAGTACTTC	CASSLPAGGPYEQYF
.	TRBV3-1/TRBV3-2	.	TRBJ2-5	TGTGCCAGCAGCCTAGCGGCGGAAGAGACCCAGTACTTC	CASSLAAEETQYF
once	TRBV19	.	TRBJ1-1	TGTGCCAGTAGGCCAGGGGTTGGGATGAACACTGAAGCTTTCTTT	CASRPGVGMNTEAFF
.	TRBV7-9	.	TRBJ1-2	TGTGCCAGCAGCCCCACCGAGTTCTATGGCTACACCTTC	CASSPTEFYGYTF
.	TRBV13	TRBD1	TRBJ2-3	TGTGCCAGCAGCCCTAGGGGGCAGGGCACAGATACGCAGTATTTT	CASSPRGQGTDTQYF
.	TRBV27	.	TRBJ1-4	TGTGCCAGCAGTTTAGCGGGGAATAATGAAAAACTGTTTTTT	CASSLAGNNEKLFF
.	TRBV24-1	.	TRBJ2-3	TGTGCCACCAGTGATCCTCTCCTGGATACGCAGTATTTT	CATSDPLLDTQYF
.	TRBV10-3	.	TRBJ1-6	TGTGCCATCAGGGGACAATCCTATAATTCACCCCTCCACTTT	CAIRGQSYNSPLHF
.	TRBV3-1/TRBV3-2	.	TRBJ2-2	TGTGCCAGCAGCCACGGGAAGACCGGGGAGCTGTTTTTT	CASSHGKTGELFF
.	TRBV5-1	.	TRBJ2-1	TGCGCCAGCAGCCTGCTGATGACTGGCTCCTACAATGAGCAGTTCTTC	CASSLLMTGSYNEQFF
.	TRBV3-1/TRBV3-2	TRBD2	TRBJ2-7	TGTGCCAGCAGCCCCAGCGGGGAGGTTAGGTACGAGCAGTACTTC	CASSPSGEVRYEQYF
.	TRBV29-1	.	TRBJ2-1	TGCAGCGTTGAATTGACACTTACCAATGAGCAGTTCTTC	CSVELTLTNEQFF
once	TRBV2	TRBD1	TRBJ2-7	TGTGCCAGCAGAAGGACAGGGGGCCCGGACGAGCAGTACTTC	CASRRTGGPDEQYF
few	TRBV6-5	.	TRBJ2-7	TGTGCCAGCAGCCTACGGGAGAATACTGCCTCCGAGCAGTACTTC	CASSLRENTASEQYF
few	TRBV5-1	.	TRBJ2-3	TGCGCCAGCAGCCAACAGGGGGGGGCAGATACGCAGTATTTT	CASSQQGGADTQYF
once	TRBV19	TRBD1	TRBJ1-2	TGTGCCACCCAGAACAGGGGCGAGGGTGACTATGGCTACACCTTC	CATQNRGEGDYGYTF
.	TRBV20-1	.	TRBJ2-3	TGCAGTGCTAGTCAGCGGTCTAGCACAGATACGCAGTATTTT	CSASQRSSTDTQYF
.	TRBV14	TRBD1	TRBJ1-1	TGTGCCAGCAGCCAAGGGGCCAGGGGGATTAACACTGAAGCTTTCTTT	CASSQGARGINTEAFF
.	TRBV14	.	TRBJ1-1	TGTGCCAGCACCCAGGGACTAGCGAACACTGAAGCTTTCTTT	CASTQGLANTEAFF
.	TRBV7-3	.	TRBJ2-2	TGTGCCAGCAGCATACAGGCGAACACCGGGGAGCTGTTTTTT	CASSIQANTGELFF
few	TRBV10-3	TRBD1	TRBJ2-5	TGTGCCATCAGTGGCGGGACAGGGAACGAAGAGACCCAGTACTTC	CAISGGTGNEETQYF
.	TRBV30	.	TRBJ2-5	TGTGCCTGGAGTTCGTCGGAGACCCAGTACTTC	CAWSSSETQYF
.	TRBV5-1	TRBD1	TRBJ1-5	TGCGCCAGCAGCCCTGGGACAGGGGTTGCCGGGTCAATAGGTAGCAATCAGCCCCAGCATTTT	CASSPGTGVAGSIGSNQPQHF
.	TRBV19	TRBD2	TRBJ2-3	TGTGCCAGTAGTATGAGCGGGGGAAGACGGTTGTTCACAGATACGCAGTATTTT	CASSMSGGRRLFTDTQYF
.	TRBV7-8	.	TRBJ1-2	TGTGCCAGCAGCCGTTCCCGGGAAATTGGCTACACCTTC	CASSRSREIGYTF
.	TRBV18	.	TRBJ1-6	TGTGCCAGCTCACCTTGGCCTCCTTATAATTCACCCCTCCACTTT	CASSPWPPYNSPLHF
.	TRBV28	TRBD2	TRBJ2-5	TGTGCCAGCAGCTGGGGGACTAGGGAGACCCAGTACTTC	CASSWGTRETQYF
.	TRBV7-9	TRBD1	TRBJ2-2	TGTGCCAGCAGCTTAAGACAGGGGGCAGGCACCGGGGAGCTGTTTTTT	CASSLRQGAGTGELFF
.	TRBV19	TRBD1	TRBJ2-3	TGTGCCAGTAGTACCCGTAACCCCCGGGACAGGGTCAGGACAGATACGCAGTATTTT	CASSTRNPRDRVRTDTQYF
.	TRBV12-3/TRBV12-4	.	TRBJ2-1	TGTGCCAGCACCACCCTAGCCGGTGAGCAGTTCTTC	CASTTLAGEQFF
.	TRBV7-2	TRBD2	TRBJ2-3	TGTGCCAGCAGCTTGGGGGGAGGGTGGCCAGATACGCAGTATTTT	CASSLGGGWPDTQYF
.	TRBV10-3	.	TRBJ2-7	TGTGCCATCAGTGATACGTCGGCGCCGGGGAGGGGGAACGAGCAGTACTTC	CAISDTSAPGRGNEQYF
few	TRBV7-9	TRBD1	TRBJ1-6	TGTGCCAGCAGCTTCCCGGGACAGGTTAATTCACCCCTCCACTTT	CASSFPGQVNSPLHF
.	TRBV18	.	TRBJ1-4	TGTGCCAGCTCACCACGGACAGCAGAAAAACTGTTTTTT	CASSPRTAEKLFF